The clone carrying this TCR beta chain was recorded at least ten times. TCR beta CDR3 sequences were amplified from RNA transcripts. Using the HTBI primer set, a first-round RT-PCR was run on the TCR CDR3. TCRdb itself ran the multiplex PCR reads through MiXCR, one entry per CDR3 protein. The sample yields around 600,000 distinct CDR3 sequences, approximately 15% seen once. The source of the sample is a study of T cells in Graves' hyperthyroidism and ophthalmopathy. The CDR3 is 15 residues long. CDR1 is MNHEY, CDR2 SVGEGT, per germline. Losses at the gene ends were 5 bases for V and 3 bases for J; bases not matched to a gene: 7.

The V and J genes are TRBV6-2 or TRBV6-3 and TRBJ2-1, with 7 bases lining up with TRBD2. The TCR sequence derives from a woman aged 45-65 years with Graves' ophthalmopathy. The sequencing input was blood. DNA of the CDR3: TGTGCCAGCAGTCGAACTAGCGTTGACTACAATGAGCAGTTCTTC. Translated: CASSRTSVDYNEQFF.